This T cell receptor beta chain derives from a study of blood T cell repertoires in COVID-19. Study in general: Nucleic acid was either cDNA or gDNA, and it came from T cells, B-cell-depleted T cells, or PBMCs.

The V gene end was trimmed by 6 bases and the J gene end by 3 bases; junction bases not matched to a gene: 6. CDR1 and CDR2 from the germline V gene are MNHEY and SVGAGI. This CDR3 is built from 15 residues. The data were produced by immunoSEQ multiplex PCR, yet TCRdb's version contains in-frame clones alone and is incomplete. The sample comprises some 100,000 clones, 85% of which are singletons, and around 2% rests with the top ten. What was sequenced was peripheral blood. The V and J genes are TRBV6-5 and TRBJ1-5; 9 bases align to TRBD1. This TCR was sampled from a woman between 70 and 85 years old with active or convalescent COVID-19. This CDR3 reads CASSAGTGNNQPQHF. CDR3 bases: TGTGCCAGCAGCGCCGGGACAGGGAACAATCAGCCCCAGCATTTT.